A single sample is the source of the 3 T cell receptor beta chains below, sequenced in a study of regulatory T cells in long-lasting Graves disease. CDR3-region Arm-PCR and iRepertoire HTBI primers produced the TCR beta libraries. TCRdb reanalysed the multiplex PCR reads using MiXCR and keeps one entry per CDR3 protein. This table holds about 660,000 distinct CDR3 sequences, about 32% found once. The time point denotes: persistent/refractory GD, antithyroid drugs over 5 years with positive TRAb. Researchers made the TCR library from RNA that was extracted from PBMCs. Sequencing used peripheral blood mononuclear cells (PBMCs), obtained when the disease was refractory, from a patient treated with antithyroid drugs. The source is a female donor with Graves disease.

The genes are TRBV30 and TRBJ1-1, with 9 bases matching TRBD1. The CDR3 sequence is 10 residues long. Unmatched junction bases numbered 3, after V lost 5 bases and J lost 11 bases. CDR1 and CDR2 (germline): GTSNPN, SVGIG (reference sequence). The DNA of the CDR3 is TGTGCCTGGGACAGGGGGTGGGCTTTCTTT. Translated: CAWDRGWAFF.

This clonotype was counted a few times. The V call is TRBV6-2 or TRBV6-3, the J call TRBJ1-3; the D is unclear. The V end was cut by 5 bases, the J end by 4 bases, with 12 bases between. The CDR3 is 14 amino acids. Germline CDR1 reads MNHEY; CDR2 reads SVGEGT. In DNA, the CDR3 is TGTGCCAGCAGTGTATCTACGAGAGGAAACACCATATATTTT. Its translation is CASSVSTRGNTIYF.

Here the CDR3 reads CSASWGGVREQYF. DNA of the CDR3: TGCAGTGCTAGTTGGGGGGGAGTACGCGAGCAGTACTTC. The chain carries TRBV20-1 and TRBJ2-7, with TRBD2 matching over 7 bases. The CDR3 covers 13 residues. Unmatched junction bases numbered 8, after V lost 3 bases and J lost 6 bases. In germline, CDR1 is DFQATT, CDR2 SNEGSKA (reference sequence).